Presented here are 32 T cell receptor beta chains from one specimen sequenced in a study of read filtering for tumor transcriptome and immune sequencing. Molecular barcoded adaptors covering alpha/delta and beta/gamma chains were used on 400 ng RNA. MiXCR, run by TCRdb on the reads, gives a single entry per CDR3 protein. Among 40,000 or so distinct CDR3 sequences listed, roughly 10% were seen once. The source material was a population of CD138-negative cells sorted from bone marrow. The receptors originated from a donor at least 40 years old with multiple myeloma.

In its sample, this clonotype was seen many times. The chain carries TRBV29-1 and TRBJ2-7; 8 bases match TRBD1. This CDR3 comprises 13 residues. V gave up 0 bases and J gave up 7 bases; unmatched junction bases: 5. Germline loops: CDR1 SQVTM, CDR2 ANQGSEA. The CDR3 DNA follows: TGCAGCGTTGAAGAGCAGGGGGCTGGGGAGCAGTACTTC. Translated: CSVEEQGAGEQYF.

This clonotype was counted ten times or more. This chain uses TRBV2 with TRBJ2-3, with a possible D match to TRBD2 (6 bases). The CDR3 loop spans 15 amino acids. Deletions cut 5 bases from V and 5 bases from J, with 17 bases between. The germline CDR1 and CDR2 sequences are SNHLY and FYNNEI. The CDR3 sequence is CASSTPGGRGDTQYF. In nucleotides, the CDR3 is TGTGCCAGCAGTACCCCCGGGGGACGGGGAGATACGCAGTATTTT.

This clonotype was picked up many times. The genes are TRBV29-1 and TRBJ1-5; TRBD1 matches at 8 bases. Germline V gene lookup returns CDR1 SQVTM and CDR2 ANQGSEA. CDR3 length: 12 amino acids. J was trimmed by 4 bases and V by 4 bases; bases with no gene match: 0. The DNA of the CDR3 is TGCAGCGTTGGACAGGGGAATCAGCCCCAGCATTTT. Protein: CSVGQGNQPQHF.

This clonotype has at least ten counts. The chain couples TRBV5-1 to TRBJ2-1; 10 nucleotides match TRBD2. This CDR3 spans 16 amino acids. V lost 5 bases, J lost 3 bases, and 8 bases stayed unmatched. CDR1 and CDR2 (germline): SGHRS, YFSETQ. DNA for the CDR3: TGCGCCAGCAGGGGGGTAGCGGGGGGCAACTACAATGAGCAGTTCTTC. Residues: CASRGVAGGNYNEQFF.

By share, this clonotype counts as medium-sized. The DNA of the CDR3 is TGTGCTAGTGGTTTGAGACAGGGGACTGAAGCTTTCTTT. It yields the protein CASGLRQGTEAFF. The rearrangement uses TRBV12-5 and TRBJ1-1; 8 positions agree with TRBD1. Losses at the gene ends were 2 bases for V and 5 bases for J; bases not matched to a gene: 1. The CDR3 runs 13 residues. In germline, CDR1 is LGHNT, CDR2 FRNRAP.

This clonotype was found many times. The chain is built from TRBV7-9 and TRBJ1-1, with 7 positions matching TRBD1. Trimming at V came to 5 bases and at J to 0 bases, leaving 3 bases not matched to a gene. CDR3 length: 14 residues. From germline, CDR1 is SEHNR and CDR2 FQNEAQ (reference sequence). This CDR3 reads CASSLGQLNTEAFF. The CDR3, as DNA: TGTGCCAGCAGCCTGGGACAGCTGAACACTGAAGCTTTCTTT.

There are many counts of this clonotype. J is TRBJ2-2 and V is TRBV7-9; D is tentatively TRBD1 or TRBD2 (5 bases each). The germline gives CDR1 SEHNR, CDR2 FQNEAQ (reference sequence). Trimming stripped 11 bases from V and 0 bases from J, with 7 bases between. The CDR3 sequence is 12 residues long. The DNA for the CDR3 is TGTGCCGGGACCGCGAACACCGGGGAGCTGTTTTTT. Its protein product is CAGTANTGELFF.

This clonotype was detected ten times or more. This chain links TRBV9 with TRBJ2-3; 7 bases agree with TRBD2. J gave up 3 bases and V 0 bases, and 4 bases lay outside the gene matches. There are 15 residues in the CDR3. Germline V gene sequence: CDR1 SGDLS, CDR2 YYNGEE. Written as DNA, the CDR3 is TGTGCCAGCAGCGTAGATGGGGGGGGGACAGATACGCAGTATTTT. Translating gives CASSVDGGGTDTQYF.

The table lists this clonotype with many counts. This chain joins TRBV18 and TRBJ1-1, with D perhaps matching TRBD1 (6 bases). This CDR3 is built from 12 residues. Trimming took 2 bases from V and 8 from J, leaving 9 bases between them. The germline V gene has CDR1 KGHSH and CDR2 LQKENI. CDR3: CASSPGGREAFF. CDR3 nucleotides: TGTGCCAGCTCACCAGGGGGCAGGGAAGCTTTCTTT.

This clonotype was detected many times. The chain combines TRBV12-5 with TRBJ2-3; D unresolved. Trimming removed 7 bases from V and 2 bases from J, with 13 bases in between. CDR1 and CDR2 from the germline V gene are LGHNT and FRNRAP. There are 14 residues in the CDR3. CDR3 in DNA: TGTGCTAGTGCATTGGGTGTCCCCACAGATACGCAGTATTTT. The encoded protein is CASALGVPTDTQYF.

This clonotype was observed a few times. The V and J genes are TRBV3-1 and TRBJ2-1, with TRBD2 matching 14 bases. Trimming cost V 4 bases and J 8 bases; bases outside gene matches: 4. The CDR3 loop spans 15 amino acids. The germline V gene has CDR1 LGHDT and CDR2 YNNKEL (reference sequence). The CDR3 nucleotides read TGTGCCAGCAGCCTGACTAGCGGGGGGGCCGATGAGCAGTTCTTC. As protein: CASSLTSGGADEQFF.

The table lists this clonotype with many counts. The CDR3 DNA reads TGCAGCGGTGGACAGCCCCGAGAGACCCAGTACTTC. Translating it yields CSGGQPRETQYF. The chain joins TRBV29-1 to TRBJ2-5; maybe TRBD1 (6 bases). Per the germline V gene, CDR1 is SQVTM and CDR2 is ANQGSEA. The CDR3 is 12 amino acids. Trimming took 7 bases from V and 4 from J, leaving 13 bases between them.

Note on this clonotype: The likely explanation is a read error, given a far larger clone one base away. The chain joins TRBV7-2 to TRBJ2-7; possibly TRBD2 for D (6 bases). This CDR3 comprises 15 residues. Per germline, CDR1 SGHTA and CDR2 FQGNSA. V was trimmed by 3 bases and J by 6 bases, leaving 18 bases between them. CDR3 sequence (DNA): TGTGCCAGCAGCTTGAGGCGGGGCGTCGCCTGCGAGCAGTACTTC. It yields the protein CASSLRRGVACEQYF.

CDR3 protein: CASSLLDEQFF. For the CDR3, the DNA is TGTGCCAGCAGCCTTTTGGATGAGCAGTTCTTC. The chain combines TRBV12-3 or TRBV12-4 with TRBJ2-1; D not certain. The ends were cut back, 6 bases at V and 8 bases at J, with 8 bases in the middle. The CDR3 is 11 residues long.

In its sample, this clonotype was seen many times. The chain employs TRBV5-1 and TRBJ2-5; 7 positions match TRBD2. This CDR3 has 15 residues. CDR1 and CDR2 (germline): SGHRS, YFSETQ. J gave up 4 bases and V 0 bases, and 6 bases lay outside the gene matches. The CDR3 reads CASSLGAGVGETQYF. CDR3 DNA: TGCGCCAGCAGCTTGGGTGCGGGAGTCGGAGAGACCCAGTACTTC.

This clonotype was detected only a few times. A much bigger clone sits one base away, suggesting this may be a read error. This rearrangement joins TRBV20-1 to TRBJ1-4; the D gene is possibly TRBD1 (6 bases). Germline V gene data show CDR1 as DFQATT and CDR2 as SNEGSKA (reference sequence). This CDR3 comprises 13 residues. CDR3 region: CSAEDRLNEQLFF. CDR3 sequence (DNA): TGCAGTGCTGAAGACAGGCTCAATGAACAACTGTTTTTT.

This clonotype was counted ten times or more. The V and J genes are TRBV6-1 and TRBJ2-5; D gene unclear. V was shortened by 3 bases and J by 5 bases, with 10 bases between the two germline ends. Germline V gene sequence: CDR1 MNHNS, CDR2 SASEGT. CDR3 length: 13 amino acids. Written as DNA, the CDR3 is TGTGCCAGCAGTGATGGGGTCGGGGAGACCCAGTACTTC. Translated, it gives CASSDGVGETQYF.

Concerning this clonotype itself: Since a much larger clone is just one base distant, this may be a read error. This chain uses TRBV11-1 with TRBJ2-7; D gene ambiguous. The V gene's germline CDR1 is SGHAT and CDR2 FQDESV (reference sequence). The CDR3 runs 13 residues. The CDR3 reads CASSFSSSYERYF. The CDR3 DNA is TGTGCCAGCAGCTTTAGTAGCAGTTACGAGCGGTACTTC.

A few counts support this clonotype. The chain employs TRBV4-2 and TRBJ2-7; D perhaps matches TRBD2 (6 bases). The CDR3 loop spans 13 amino acids. The germline V and J ends were trimmed by 4 bases and 1 base, with 8 bases remaining between them. From germline, CDR1 is LGHNA and CDR2 YNFKEQ. The CDR3 here is CASSPGGSYEQYF. For the CDR3, the DNA is TGTGCCAGCAGCCCCGGGGGTTCCTACGAGCAGTACTTC.

Notes on this clonotype: A much larger clone is a single base away; this may be a read error. The rearrangement joins TRBV20-1 to TRBJ1-2; 7 nucleotides match TRBD1. CDR3 size: 14 residues. V gave up 6 bases and J gave up 4 bases; unmatched junction bases: 11. Germline V gene lookup returns CDR1 DFQATT and CDR2 SNEGSKA (reference sequence). CDR3 loop: CSAEDRDSVYGYTF. The DNA of the CDR3 is TGCAGTGCCGAGGACCGGGACAGTGTCTATGGCTACACCTTC.

This chain connects TRBV27 to TRBJ1-2; 9 nucleotides line up with TRBD1. This CDR3 spans 16 amino acids. Germline CDR1 reads MNHEY; CDR2 reads SMNVEV (reference sequence). The junction had 8 bases not matched to a gene; V was cut back by 4 bases and J by 2 bases. The CDR3 spells CASSSTGGNTNYGYTF. The CDR3 nucleotides are TGTGCCAGCAGTTCGACAGGGGGGAATACGAACTATGGCTACACCTTC.

At least ten counts were recorded for this clonotype. The rearrangement uses TRBV29-1 and TRBJ1-5, with D possibly being TRBD1 (6 bases). V shed 1 base and J shed 4 bases, with 8 bases lying between them. Germline values: CDR1 SQVTM, CDR2 ANQGSEA. The CDR3 is made up of 13 amino acids. DNA for the CDR3: TGCAGCGTTGAAGCAGGGGCAAATCAGCCCCAGCATTTT. Translating it yields CSVEAGANQPQHF. Using reference TRBV29-1 and TRBJ1-5 for the parts outside the CDR3, the full variable domain is SAVISQKPSRDICQRGTSLTIQCQVDSQVTMMFWYRQQPGQSLTLIATANQGSEATYESGFVIDKFPISRPNLTFSTLTVSNMSPEDSSIYLCSVEAGANQPQHFGDGTRLSIL.

In this sample, this clonotype turned up many times. J is TRBJ2-5 and V is TRBV7-8; the D call may be TRBD1 or TRBD2 (5 bases each). The CDR3 consists of 14 residues. Trimming left V 1 base short and J 2 bases short, with 8 bases between. In germline, CDR1 is SGHVS, CDR2 FQNEAQ. This CDR3 is CASSLVREQETQYF. DNA of the CDR3: TGTGCCAGCAGCTTAGTCAGGGAGCAAGAGACCCAGTACTTC. Together with reference TRBV7-8 and TRBJ2-5, the CDR3 gives the full variable domain: GAGVSQSPRYKVAKRGQDVALRCDPISGHVSLFWYQQALGQGPEFLTYFQNEAQLDKSGLPSDRFFAERPEGSVSTLKIQRTQQEDSAVYLCASSLVREQETQYFGPGTRLLVL.

This clonotype was observed many times. The genes are TRBV7-2 and TRBJ2-7; 8 positions agree with TRBD1. The germline V gene encodes CDR1 SGHTA and CDR2 FQGNSA. The CDR3 length is 14 residues. V shed 5 bases, J shed 2 bases, and the junction held 5 bases outside the gene matches. This chain's CDR3 is CASSIGQGTYEQYF. The CDR3 nucleotides read TGTGCCAGCAGCATTGGACAGGGCACCTACGAGCAGTACTTC. The entire variable domain, with the rest obtained from reference TRBV7-2 and TRBJ2-7, is as follows: GAGVSQSPSNKVTEKGKDVELRCDPISGHTALYWYRQSLGQGLEFLIYFQGNSAPDKSGLPSDRFSAERTGGSVSTLTIQRTQQEDSAVYLCASSIGQGTYEQYFGPGTRLTVT.

This clonotype has just one count. One end of the junction does not line up with germline, which may come from a read error. The gene calls are TRBV7-8 and TRBJ2-1, with D possibly matching TRBD2 (6 bases). The germline V gene encodes CDR1 SGHVS and CDR2 FQNEAQ. This CDR3 contains 17 residues. The CDR3 loop reads CASRPTRTNGVYNEQFF. The CDR3 region has the DNA TGTGCCAGCAGACCGACAAGGACTAACGGGGTCTACAACGAGCAGTTCTTC.

The genes are TRBV5-4 and TRBJ2-3; D unclear. The V end lost 4 bases, the J end lost 2 bases, and 14 bases lay between the germline ends. Germline lookup yields CDR1 SGHNT and CDR2 YYREEE (reference sequence). CDR3 length equals 15 residues. DNA for the CDR3: TGTGCCAGCAGCCCCCGCCAGGTAGCCACAGATACGCAGTATTTT. Its translation is CASSPRQVATDTQYF.

This clonotype was seen repeatedly, ten times or more. The V gene is TRBV20-1, the J gene TRBJ1-5; perhaps TRBD1 as D (5 bases). Deletions cut 3 bases from V and 2 bases from J, with 8 bases between. Germline V gene sequence: CDR1 DFQATT, CDR2 SNEGSKA (reference sequence). The CDR3 runs 13 residues. CDR3 coding DNA: TGCAGTGCTAGTGGGGGGGGCAATCAGCCCCAGCATTTT. Translated, it gives CSASGGGNQPQHF.

This clonotype was seen ten or more times. This sequence joins TRBV7-9 and TRBJ2-5; D may be TRBD1 (6 bases). Germline CDR1 and CDR2: SEHNR and FQNEAQ (reference sequence). The CDR3 contains 15 residues. Trimming took off 5 bases at V and 4 bases at J, with 17 bases between the two ends. CDR3 region: CASSGPQGYGETQYF. CDR3 DNA: TGTGCCAGCAGCGGGCCACAGGGATATGGAGAGACCCAGTACTTC.

This clonotype was counted many times. J is TRBJ2-1 and V is TRBV15; maybe TRBD1 (5 bases). From germline, CDR1 is LNHNV and CDR2 YYDKDF (reference sequence). Trimming pared 5 bases from V and 9 bases from J, leaving 17 bases between. The CDR3 totals 14 residues. The chain's CDR3 is CATSGRQTLSEQFF. CDR3 bases: TGTGCCACCAGCGGAAGACAGACCCTTAGTGAGCAGTTCTTC.

At least ten counts were recorded for this clonotype. The chain carries TRBV3-1 and TRBJ1-5; no reliable D call. CDR1 is LGHDT, CDR2 YNNKEL, per germline (reference sequence). Deletions cut 1 base from V and 2 bases from J, with 3 bases between. This CDR3 has 13 amino acids. CDR3 sequence: CASSQGRNQPQHF. The CDR3 DNA reads as TGTGCCAGCAGCCAAGGTCGCAATCAGCCCCAGCATTTT. Supplemented by reference TRBV3-1 and TRBJ1-5, the full variable domain reads DTAVSQTPKYLVTQMGNDKSIKCEQNLGHDTMYWYKQDSKKFLKIMFSYNNKELIINETVPNRFSPKSPDKAHLNLHINSLELGDSAVYFCASSQGRNQPQHFGDGTRLSIL.

This clonotype has at least ten counts. This sequence joins TRBV7-9 and TRBJ2-2; D call uncertain. The CDR3 is 13 residues long. Deletions cut 4 bases from V and 0 bases from J, with 3 bases between. Germline V gene data show CDR1 as SEHNR and CDR2 as FQNEAQ (reference sequence). For the CDR3, the DNA is TGTGCCAGCAGCTCCTCGAACACCGGGGAGCTGTTTTTT. Its translation is CASSSSNTGELFF.

This clonotype was picked up many times. This sequence joins TRBV24-1 and TRBJ2-2, with D perhaps matching TRBD1 or TRBD2 (5 bases each). CDR1 and CDR2 from the germline V gene are KGHDR and SFDVKD. The CDR3 extends over 15 amino acids. The V and J ends lost 9 bases and 0 bases respectively, with 13 bases between them. CDR3 DNA: TGTGCCACCGCCCGGGACGGCTCGAACACCGGGGAGCTGTTTTTT. This translates into CATARDGSNTGELFF.